One TCR beta chain is described in this entry. The assay was immunoSEQ multiplex PCR, and TCRdb's table has in-frame clones only and misses some. The table records approximately 120,000 clones, around 86% of them present only once. This sample was included in a study of blood T cell repertoires in COVID-19. Study-wide context: The United States, Italy and Spain provided the acute and convalescent COVID-19 samples.

V lost 0 bases, J lost 4 bases, and 5 bases stayed unmatched. Germline loops: CDR1 MNHEY, CDR2 SVGAGI. The CDR3 is 15 residues long. The V and J genes are TRBV6-5 and TRBJ2-7, with 8 bases aligning to TRBD2. The clonotype was recovered from an older man with active or convalescent COVID-19. The sample taken for sequencing was peripheral blood. The CDR3 coding sequence is TGTGCCAGCAGTTACTCGGTAGCGGGACCGTACGAGCAGTACTTC. This encodes CASSYSVAGPYEQYF.